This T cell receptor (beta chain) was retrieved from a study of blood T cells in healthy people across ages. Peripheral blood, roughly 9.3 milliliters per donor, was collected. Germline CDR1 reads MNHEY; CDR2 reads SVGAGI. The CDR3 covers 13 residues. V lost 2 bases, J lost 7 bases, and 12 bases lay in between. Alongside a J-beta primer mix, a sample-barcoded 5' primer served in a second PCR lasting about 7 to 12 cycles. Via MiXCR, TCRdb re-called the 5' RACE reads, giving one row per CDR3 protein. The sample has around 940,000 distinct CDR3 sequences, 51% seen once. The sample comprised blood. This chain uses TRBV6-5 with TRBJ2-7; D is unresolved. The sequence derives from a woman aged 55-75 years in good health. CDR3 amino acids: CASSYEPLREQYF. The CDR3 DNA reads TGTGCCAGCAGTTACGAACCTCTGAGGGAGCAGTACTTC.